The source of this TCR beta chain is a study of T cells generated in artificial thymic organoids (dated by TCRdb to about 2017). Background for the entire study: The TCR alpha and beta CDR3 repertoires of CD8 single positive T cells derived from in vitro artificial thymic organoids were compared with those of thymic and peripheral blood naive CD8 T cells. The displayed repertoire sequencing data were described as being representative of three independent experiments. Overall study results and their limits: Organoid-derived CD8 single positive T cells showed physiological TCR clonotype diversity comparable to thymic and blood naive CD8 T cells.

TCRalpha and TCRbeta libraries were amplified separately by semi-nested PCR with Advantage 2 and reverse primers in the TRAC or TRBC constant regions. Between about 3 and 500 ng of total RNA was used as input for first-strand cDNA synthesis. TCR cDNA libraries were made by 5'-RACE with the SMARTer PCR cDNA Synthesis kit, using a poly-dT primer for first-strand synthesis. Each semi-nested reverse primer in the constant region carried a 5-nucleotide sample-specific barcode, and the resulting products were cleaned up with the Zymo DNA Clean and Concentrator-5 kit. Up to ten barcoded samples were pooled, ligated to Illumina adaptors and sequenced on an Illumina MiSeq as 2 x 150 bp paired-end reads. In the paper's pipeline: After demultiplexing, reads were aligned with BLAT to a custom library containing all human TRAV, TRAJ, TRBV, TRBD and TRBJ combinations from IMGT. The best BLAT hits were picked using pslCDnaFilter (-maxAligns=1, -ignoreIntrons), and custom Perl scripts were used to calculate clonotype frequencies. TCRdb reworked the public reads: Q25 trimming with fastp, MiXCR clone assembly, productive beta chains retained. Records with the same CDR3 protein are collapsed into one entry carrying the most frequent genes and DNA. In this record, the V and J calls reflect TCRdb's handling and not the investigators' own analysis. The sample table shows 3,300 or so distinct CDR3 sequences, and approximately 31% are seen once. Together, the top ten hold 2% to 3% of the sample.

Non-mobilized peripheral blood was collected from healthy adult donors. Enrichment of primary CD8+ T cells was done with magnetic beads from the Miltenyi CD8+ T cell Isolation Kit. Blood naive CD8 T cells were FACS sorted as CD3+TCRalphabeta+CD8+CD45RO-CCR7+ before RNA extraction. For each sample, the RNeasy Micro kit was used to purify total RNA from 40,000 to 200,000 sorted cells, and RNA quality was checked on an Agilent RNA 6000 Nano chip. Inclusive of the bounding cysteine and phenylalanine, the CDR3 is 15 residues long. Only the CDR3 region is kept as DNA, spanning 45 bases read in frame from base 1. Per the germline V gene, MNHEY is the CDR1 and SVGEGT is the CDR2. V lost 6 bases and J lost 2 bases, and the count of bases not matched to a germline gene is 10. This clonotype was detected a few times. The specificity of this receptor is unknown. Per-nucleotide qualities are absent, and no much larger clonotype sits a single base away.

The specimen was naive CD8+ T cells from blood. The label giving this sample's cell subset or site can be read as: CD3+TCRalphabeta+CD8SP T cells; for blood, CD45RO-CCR7+ naive CD8+ T cells. The rearranged chain carries TRBV6-2 or TRBV6-3 and TRBJ2-7; TRBD1 aligns with 7 central bases. The clonotype originates from a human donor who gave cord blood stem cells for thymic organoid culture, a cardiac surgery patient who gave postnatal thymus, or a blood donor (not recorded which). The nucleotides are TGTGCCAGCAGCTTCCAACCCGGGACAGCCTACGAGCAGTACTTC. It translates to CASSFQPGTAYEQYF.